The 29 T cell receptor beta chains below all came from one sample that was sequenced in a study of CD8+ T cells in alopecia areata. RNA was isolated and reverse transcribed to cDNA, the sequencing template. Profiled with immunoSEQ multiplex PCR; TCRdb holds only in-frame clones, not every one. The sample includes under 250,000 clones, 57% seen only once; the top ten take 0.45%. This sample comprised CD4+ T cells sorted from blood, obtained at week 0. These receptors all stem from a human donor with alopecia areata.

This clone was detected a few times. The V and J genes are TRBV6-5 and TRBJ2-7; D is perhaps TRBD2 (6 bases). With 5 bases removed from V and 4 bases from J, the gap between germline ends came to 9 bases. Germline values: CDR1 MNHEY, CDR2 SVGAGI. The CDR3 sequence is 12 residues long. This CDR3 reads CASSPGGYEQYF. The CDR3 nucleotides are TGTGCCAGCAGTCCCGGGGGTTACGAGCAGTACTTC.

CDR3 nucleotides: TGTGCCAGCAGTGTGACGAATAATTCACCCCTCCACTTT. It translates to CASSVTNNSPLHF. This chain uses TRBV2 with TRBJ1-6; D call uncertain. The ends were cut back, 4 bases at V and 5 bases at J, with 6 bases in the middle. The CDR3 has 13 residues. Germline V gives CDR1 SNHLY, CDR2 FYNNEI.

The CDR3 loop is CAWSEGRTGDYGYTF. CDR3 nucleotides: TGTGCCTGGAGTGAGGGGAGGACAGGGGACTATGGCTACACCTTC. This chain links TRBV30 with TRBJ1-2; 9 bases line up with TRBD1. This CDR3 region has 15 residues. After removal of 1 base from V and 3 bases from J, the junction contained 6 bases not matched to a gene. Germline V lookup: CDR1 GTSNPN, CDR2 SVGIG (reference sequence).

V gene TRBV11-2 combines with J gene TRBJ2-1; D uncertain. V shed 3 bases and J shed 15 bases, with 12 bases lying between them. This CDR3 contains 11 residues. Germline V gene lookup returns CDR1 SGHAT and CDR2 FQNNGV. CDR3 DNA sequence: TGTGCCAGCAGCTTCGTGGAAGGTGTGTTCTTC. Its translation is CASSFVEGVFF.

The gene calls are TRBV29-1 and TRBJ1-5; 7 bases match TRBD1. The junction had 3 bases not matched to a gene; V was cut back by 1 base and J by 6 bases. Germline V gene sequence: CDR1 SQVTM, CDR2 ANQGSEA. The CDR3 is made up of 13 amino acids. The CDR3, as DNA: TGCAGCGTTGAAGGACAGGGCGGTCAGCCCCAGCATTTT. This codes for CSVEGQGGQPQHF.

V usage is TRBV6-5 and J usage is TRBJ1-5; TRBD1 might be the D (5 bases). Germline CDR1 is MNHEY and CDR2 is SVGAGI. Trimming stripped 2 bases from V and 5 bases from J, with 7 bases between. There are 13 residues in the CDR3. CDR3 bases: TGTGCCAGCAGTTACAACAGGTATCAGCCCCAGCATTTT. Translating it yields CASSYNRYQPQHF.

The CDR3 nucleotides read TGTGCCTGGAGAGGTCAGGGACTAGCGGGGGGTAGCTCCTACAATGAGCAGTTCTTC. The encoded protein is CAWRGQGLAGGSSYNEQFF. The chain couples TRBV30 to TRBJ2-1, with TRBD2 identical over 15 bases. Per the germline V gene, CDR1 is GTSNPN and CDR2 is SVGIG (reference sequence). The V and J ends lost 3 bases and 0 bases, in that order; junction bases with no gene match: 9. The CDR3 sequence is 19 residues long.

A word on this clone: Other DNA sequences of this sample code for an identical CDR3. This chain joins TRBV28 and TRBJ2-7; D is ambiguous. The germline gives CDR1 MDHEN, CDR2 SYDVKM. The V gene lost 3 bases and the J gene lost 1 base, with 4 bases spanning the gap. The CDR3 runs to 12 residues. Here the CDR3 reads CASSLSSYEQYF. The CDR3 DNA sequence: TGTGCCAGCAGTTTGTCGTCCTACGAGCAGTACTTC.

This sequence joins TRBV5-4 and TRBJ1-1; 7 bases align to TRBD1. V was pared by 2 bases and J by 7 bases, with 2 bases of the junction left unmatched. The CDR3 spans 12 residues. Germline assignment: CDR1 SGHNT and CDR2 YYREEE (reference sequence). The CDR3 loop reads CASSFQGDEAFF. CDR3 bases: TGTGCCAGCAGCTTCCAGGGGGATGAAGCTTTCTTT.

This clone was picked up a small number of times. The rearrangement joins TRBV4-2 to TRBJ1-2, with D tentatively TRBD1 (5 bases). CDR3 length: 14 residues. Germline CDR1 and CDR2: LGHNA and YNFKEQ. Trimming pared 0 bases from V and 4 bases from J, leaving 9 bases between. Written as DNA, the CDR3 is TGTGCCAGCAGCCAAGATGGGGCGGCCTATGGCTACACCTTC. Its translation: CASSQDGAAYGYTF.

This clone has a handful of counts. CDR3 loop: CAWSILGGNRSPLHF. CDR3 nucleotides: TGTGCCTGGTCTATCTTGGGGGGGAATCGTTCACCCCTCCACTTT. The chain couples TRBV30 to TRBJ1-6, with D maybe TRBD1 (5 bases). The CDR3 totals 15 residues. Between the trimmed V and J ends, which lost 5 bases and 9 bases, there was a span of 20 bases. From germline, CDR1 is GTSNPN and CDR2 SVGIG (reference sequence).

The chain uses TRBV27 and TRBJ1-5, with D perhaps TRBD1 (5 bases). This CDR3 is built from 12 residues. Germline CDR1 is MNHEY and CDR2 is SMNVEV (reference sequence). Trimming shortened V by 5 bases and J by 7 bases, and 9 bases separated the two germline ends. The CDR3 spells CASSPWGQPQHF. In nucleotides, the CDR3 is TGTGCCAGCAGTCCCTGGGGGCAGCCCCAGCATTTT.

The sample holds a few counts of this clone. This chain connects TRBV30 to TRBJ2-3; D might be TRBD2 (5 bases). This CDR3 has 14 residues. CDR1 is GTSNPN and CDR2 is SVGIG in the germline V gene (reference sequence). Trimming left V 2 bases short and J 4 bases short, with 13 bases between. This chain's CDR3 is CAWSRRAPPDTQYF. In nucleotides, the CDR3 is TGTGCCTGGAGTCGGCGGGCGCCCCCAGATACGCAGTATTTT.

The chain carries TRBV5-6 and TRBJ2-3; 7 bases match TRBD2. The CDR3 spans 14 residues. V was clipped by 6 bases and J by 3 bases; unmatched bases: 7. Germline V gene data show CDR1 as SGHDT and CDR2 as YYEEEE. This chain's CDR3 is CASMGGRRTDTQYF. The CDR3 nucleotides read TGTGCCAGCATGGGCGGGAGACGAACAGATACGCAGTATTTT.

The table lists this clone with a few counts. The CDR3 DNA sequence: TGTGCCGCCCAAGGGGGCGGCGAGCAGTACTTC. This encodes CAAQGGGEQYF. The J gene is TRBJ2-7, the V gene TRBV10-3; 7 positions agree with TRBD1. This CDR3 is 11 amino acids long. CDR1 and CDR2 (germline): ENHRY, SYGVKD. Trimming took 11 bases from V and 6 from J; bases not matched to a gene: 7.

A few counts support this clone. The gene calls are TRBV7-9 and TRBJ2-3; weak D call: TRBD2 (5 bases). This CDR3 contains 13 residues. V lost 5 bases, J lost 4 bases, and 10 bases lay in between. The germline V gene has CDR1 SEHNR and CDR2 FQNEAQ (reference sequence). CDR3 residues: CASSPLGADTQYF. Here the CDR3 DNA reads TGTGCCAGCAGCCCCCTCGGGGCAGATACGCAGTATTTT.

The table lists this clone with a count of one. The chain has TRBV29-1 and TRBJ1-2; 8 nucleotides agree with TRBD1. This CDR3 contains 16 residues. Losses at the gene ends were 2 bases for V and 4 bases for J; bases not matched to a gene: 12. The germline V gene has CDR1 SQVTM and CDR2 ANQGSEA. The CDR3 DNA reads as TGCAGCGTTGAATACCTACACACGACAGGGGCCTATGGCTACACCTTC. Protein: CSVEYLHTTGAYGYTF.

CDR3 nucleotide sequence: TGTGCCAGCAGTTACAACGGCACAGGAGCTAACTATGGCTACACCTTC. Its protein is CASSYNGTGANYGYTF. The chain employs TRBV6-5 and TRBJ1-2; D may be TRBD1 (5 bases). V lost 2 bases to trimming and J lost 0 bases, with 13 bases between them. The CDR3 has 16 residues. Germline values: CDR1 MNHEY, CDR2 SVGAGI.

This clone was observed a handful of times. The rearrangement uses TRBV29-1 and TRBJ1-2; 8 bases are shared with TRBD1. In germline, CDR1 is SQVTM, CDR2 ANQGSEA. This CDR3 has 13 residues. After removal of 5 bases from V and 6 bases from J, the junction contained 8 bases not matched to a gene. The CDR3 DNA sequence: TGCAGCGTTCTTGGGACAGGATCCGATGGCTACACCTTC. Its protein product is CSVLGTGSDGYTF.

This clone was counted only a few times. This rearrangement joins TRBV18 to TRBJ2-7; 8 nucleotides line up with TRBD1. The CDR3 is 14 residues long. J was trimmed by 4 bases and V by 2 bases; bases with no gene match: 4. Germline assignment: CDR1 KGHSH and CDR2 LQKENI. CDR3 residues: CASSPRTGTYEQYF. The CDR3, as DNA: TGTGCCAGCTCACCAAGGACAGGGACGTACGAGCAGTACTTC.

The chain joins TRBV6-5 to TRBJ2-7; no clear D. The CDR3 is 14 amino acids. Trimming took 5 bases from V and 0 from J, leaving 11 bases between them. Germline-derived CDR1 and CDR2 are MNHEY and SVGAGI. The CDR3 nucleotides are TGTGCCAGCAGTCGTACACGGAGCTCCTACGAGCAGTACTTC. Amino acid sequence: CASSRTRSSYEQYF.

J is TRBJ2-1 and V is TRBV7-6, with D hard to call. CDR1 and CDR2 (germline): SGHVS, FNYEAQ. The CDR3 spans 12 residues. This CDR3 reads CAIRRSYNEQFF. DNA for the CDR3: TGTGCAATCCGAAGGTCCTACAATGAGCAGTTCTTC.

The CDR3 protein is CASRTGGSLQYF. The CDR3 bases are TGTGCCAGCAGAACAGGGGGCTCGCTTCAGTACTTC. This chain joins TRBV2 and TRBJ2-4; 9 bases fit TRBD1. Trimming took 6 bases from V and 11 from J; bases not matched to a gene: 5. Germline CDR1 SNHLY, CDR2 FYNNEI. The CDR3 loop spans 12 amino acids.

The CDR3 reads CASTTGGYSYEQYF. CDR3 sequence (DNA): TGTGCCAGCACCACCGGGGGGTATTCCTACGAGCAGTACTTC. J is TRBJ2-7 and V is TRBV7-9; 7 positions agree with TRBD2. The V and J ends lost 7 bases and 1 base, in that order; junction bases with no gene match: 7. Per the germline V gene, CDR1 is SEHNR and CDR2 is FQNEAQ (reference sequence). CDR3 length: 14 residues.

V usage is TRBV10-3 and J usage is TRBJ2-7; the match to TRBD1 covers 12 bases. Per the germline V gene, CDR1 is ENHRY and CDR2 is SYGVKD. The trim removed 6 bases at V and 5 bases at J, leaving 5 bases unmatched. This CDR3 is built from 14 residues. CDR3 DNA sequence: TGTGCCATCAGAGGGGACAGGGGGCCTGACGAGCAGTACTTC. Translation gives CAIRGDRGPDEQYF.

This clone has more than one count but fewer than ten. The V gene is TRBV27, the J gene TRBJ2-6; D perhaps matches TRBD1 (5 bases). This CDR3 has 18 amino acids. CDR1 and CDR2 (germline): MNHEY, SMNVEV (reference sequence). The V end was cut by 7 bases, the J end by 0 bases, with 19 bases between. CDR3 amino acids: CASTRTTPKGSGANVLTF. The CDR3 DNA follows: TGTGCCAGCACCCGGACAACCCCCAAAGGCTCTGGGGCCAACGTCCTGACTTTC.

The chain recombines TRBV30 with TRBJ2-1; the match to TRBD2 covers 7 bases. After removal of 0 bases from V and 2 bases from J, the junction contained 4 bases not matched to a gene. Germline loops: CDR1 GTSNPN, CDR2 SVGIG (reference sequence). The CDR3 has 15 amino acids. This CDR3 is CAWSVTSVPYNEQFF. CDR3 nucleotide sequence: TGTGCCTGGAGTGTAACTAGCGTACCCTACAATGAGCAGTTCTTC. The full variable domain, in which reference TRBV30 and TRBJ2-1 provide the parts outside the CDR3, is SQTIHQWPATLVQPVGSPLSLECTVEGTSNPNLYWYRQAAGRGLQLLFYSVGIGQISSEVPQNLSASRPQDRQFILSSKKLLLSDSGFYLCAWSVTSVPYNEQFFGPGTRLTVL.

The chain joins TRBV15 to TRBJ2-5, with D perhaps assigned TRBD1 or TRBD2 (5 bases each). Per germline, CDR1 LNHNV and CDR2 YYDKDF (reference sequence). V was clipped by 8 bases and J by 4 bases, with 11 bases between them. CDR3 size: 12 residues. The CDR3 sequence is CATEGRGETQYF. Written as DNA, the CDR3 is TGTGCCACCGAGGGGCGAGGAGAGACCCAGTACTTC. Full variable domain (rest looked up from reference TRBV15 and TRBJ2-5): DAMVIQNPRYQVTQFGKPVTLSCSQTLNHNVMYWYQQKSSQAPKLLFHYYDKDFNNEADTPDNFQSRRPNTSFCFLDIRSPGLGDTAMYLCATEGRGETQYFGPGTRLLVL.

The V call is TRBV9, the J call TRBJ1-4, with D tentatively TRBD1 (6 bases). Germline V gene lookup returns CDR1 SGDLS and CDR2 YYNGEE. V was shortened by 1 base and J by 0 bases, with 16 bases between the two germline ends. The CDR3 length is 18 residues. The CDR3 coding sequence is TGTGCCAGCAGCGTATCACACAAGGGGGGCGCAACTAATGAAAAACTGTTTTTT. Protein sequence: CASSVSHKGGATNEKLFF.